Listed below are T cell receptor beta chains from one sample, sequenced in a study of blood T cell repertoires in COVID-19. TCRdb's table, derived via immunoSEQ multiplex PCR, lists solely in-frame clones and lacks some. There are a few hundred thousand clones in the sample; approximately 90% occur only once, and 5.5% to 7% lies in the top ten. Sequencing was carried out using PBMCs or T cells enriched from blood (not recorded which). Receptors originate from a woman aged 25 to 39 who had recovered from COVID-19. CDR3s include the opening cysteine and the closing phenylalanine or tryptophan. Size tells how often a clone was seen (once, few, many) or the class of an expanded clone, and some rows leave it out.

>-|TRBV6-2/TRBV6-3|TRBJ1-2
CASSYGTGPYGYTF
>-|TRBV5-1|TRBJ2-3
CASSLSRGTSTDTQYF
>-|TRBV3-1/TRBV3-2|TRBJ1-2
CASSQELTPNYGYTF
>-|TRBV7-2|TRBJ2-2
CASSWTSTNTGELFF
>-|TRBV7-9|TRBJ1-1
CASGSYRAGRNTEAFF
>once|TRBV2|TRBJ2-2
CASREQGPTGELFF
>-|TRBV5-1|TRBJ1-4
CASSLLQGGEKLFF
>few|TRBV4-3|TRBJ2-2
CASSQDGGAGELFF
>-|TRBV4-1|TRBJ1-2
CASSQDKGAVLGYTF
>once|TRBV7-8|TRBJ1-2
CASSLGGSFGYTF
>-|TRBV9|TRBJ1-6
CASSVGDSHYNSPLHF
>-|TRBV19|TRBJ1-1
CASTTGGDTEAFF
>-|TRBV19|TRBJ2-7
CASSHGTAYEQYF
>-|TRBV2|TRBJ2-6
CASRGGIWANVLTF
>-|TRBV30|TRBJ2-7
CAWSAPGRGIASEQYF
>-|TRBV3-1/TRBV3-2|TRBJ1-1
CASSLLPGFAEAFF
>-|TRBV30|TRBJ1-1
CAWSVQGAANTEAFF
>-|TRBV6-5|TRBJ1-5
CASSQQGSNQPQHF
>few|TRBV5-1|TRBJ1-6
CASSATGLSSYNSPLHF
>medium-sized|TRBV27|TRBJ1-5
CASSWAGGSSNQPQHF
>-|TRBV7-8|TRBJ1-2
CASIEQGVGYGYTF
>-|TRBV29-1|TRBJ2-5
CSGRGPQETQYF
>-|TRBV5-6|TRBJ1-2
CASSLLQGNYGYTF
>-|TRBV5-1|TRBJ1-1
CASSLVAGNTEAFF
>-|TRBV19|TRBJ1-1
CASSPTGNTEAFF
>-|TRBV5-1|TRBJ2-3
CASSAGTSTDTQYF
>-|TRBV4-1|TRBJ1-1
CASSQDWGGAMNTEAFF
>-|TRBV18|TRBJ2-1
CASSYGTSGGSGQFF
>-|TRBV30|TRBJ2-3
CAKSGAGGTDTQYF
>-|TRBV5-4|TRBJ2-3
CASSLYGTDTQYF
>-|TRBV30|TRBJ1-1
CAWSVAGGYTEAFF
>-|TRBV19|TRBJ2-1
CASSIVGTGNNEQFF
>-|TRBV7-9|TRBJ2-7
CASSLEAGGGLEQYF
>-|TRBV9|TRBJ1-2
CASSDRGLGYGYTF
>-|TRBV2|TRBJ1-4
CASSDTGTNEKLFF
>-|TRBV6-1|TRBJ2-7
CASSERPVNYEQYF
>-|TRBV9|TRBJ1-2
CASSGISYGYTF
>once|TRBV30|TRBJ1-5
CAWSRGGWNQPQHF
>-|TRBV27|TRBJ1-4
CASRQRGTDEKLFF
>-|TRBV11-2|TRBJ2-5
CASSQTLAGGGTQYF
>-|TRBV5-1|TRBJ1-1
CASSLTGTGRTEAFF
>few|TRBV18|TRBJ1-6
CASSPPTGIPNSPLHF
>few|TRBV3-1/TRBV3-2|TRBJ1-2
CASSPRTGTGSYGYTF
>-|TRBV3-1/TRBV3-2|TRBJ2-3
CASSSQGQGMADTQYF
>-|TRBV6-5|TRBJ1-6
CAARLGSNSPLHF
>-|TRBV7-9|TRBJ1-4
CASSSPGGGTNEKLFF
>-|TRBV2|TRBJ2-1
CASSEVAAIPRNEQFF